The rows below give T cell receptor beta chains drawn from one sample of a study of blood T cell repertoires in COVID-19. Only in-frame clones appear in the TCRdb table, and some are missing; sequencing was by immunoSEQ multiplex PCR. This repertoire shows over 150,000 clones, more than 80% found once; its top ten account for 6.2%. The sequenced material came from PBMCs or T cells enriched from blood (not recorded which). These receptors were taken from a middle-aged man who had recovered from COVID-19. Both conserved end residues are part of each CDR3. A D gene is named only where the DNA matches it firmly. A row's size may be missing; if present it is once, few, many or a size class.

>TRBJ2-1|once|TRBD1|TRBV5-1
CASSWGNRGLAYNEQFF
TGCGCCAGCAGCTGGGGGAACAGGGGGCTTGCGTACAATGAGCAGTTCTTC
>TRBJ1-2|once|-|TRBV7-9
CASSFEEGSGGYTF
TGTGCCAGCAGCTTTGAGGAGGGGTCCGGTGGCTACACCTTC
>TRBJ2-2|once|-|TRBV19
CASNPQDNTGELFF
TGTGCCAGTAACCCCCAGGATAACACCGGGGAGCTGTTTTTT
>TRBJ1-1|-|TRBD1|TRBV7-2
CASSFGLTGSEAFF
TGTGCCAGCAGCTTTGGGTTGACAGGGTCTGAAGCTTTCTTT
>TRBJ2-3|once|-|TRBV27
CASSLYRGGTDTQYF
TGTGCCAGCAGTTTATATCGCGGGGGCACAGATACGCAGTATTTT
>TRBJ1-1|-|-|TRBV30
CAWNRERNTEAFF
TGTGCCTGGAATAGGGAGAGAAACACTGAAGCTTTCTTT
>TRBJ2-1|-|TRBD2|TRBV7-3
CASSSGLVDEQFF
TGTGCCAGCAGCTCTGGACTAGTCGATGAGCAGTTCTTC
>TRBJ1-1|-|-|TRBV21-1
CASSEPGTAFKFSRKGTEAFF
TGTGCCAGCAGCGAGCCCGGGACAGCATTCAAATTCTCAAGAAAGGGCACTGAAGCTTTCTTT
>TRBJ1-1|-|TRBD1|TRBV7-8
CASSQTGTGTEAFF
TGTGCCAGCAGCCAAACCGGGACAGGGACCGAAGCTTTCTTT
>TRBJ1-4|-|TRBD1|TRBV9
CASSVGDRGEKLFF
TGTGCCAGCAGCGTGGGGGACAGGGGTGAAAAACTGTTTTTT
>TRBJ1-5|-|TRBD1|TRBV19
CASSIFGQGRNGNQPQHF
TGTGCCAGTAGTATATTCGGACAGGGGAGAAACGGCAATCAGCCCCAGCATTTT
>TRBJ1-4|-|TRBD1|TRBV6-5
CASSRDRGRLFF
TGTGCCAGCAGCCGGGACAGGGGGCGGCTGTTTTTT
>TRBJ1-6|-|TRBD1|TRBV11-2
CASSLSGTGYNSPLHF
TGTGCCAGCAGCTTGAGCGGGACAGGGTATAATTCACCCCTCCACTTT
>TRBJ1-2|-|-|TRBV30
CACSDSDGGYYGYTF
TGTGCCTGCTCGGACTCGGATGGGGGGTACTATGGCTACACCTTC
>TRBJ2-2|-|-|TRBV5-1
CASSSTPTAGELFF
TGCGCCAGCAGCTCCACCCCGACAGCCGGGGAGCTGTTTTTT
>TRBJ2-7|-|TRBD2|TRBV19
CASSIVHGTRAYEQYF
TGTGCCAGTAGTATAGTTCATGGGACTAGGGCCTACGAGCAGTACTTC
>TRBJ2-3|-|TRBD2|TRBV6-5
CATQLAGGLNTQYF
TGTGCCACGCAACTAGCGGGGGGGCTAAATACGCAGTATTTT
>TRBJ2-3|-|TRBD1|TRBV2
CASSEQGGTDTQYF
TGTGCCAGCAGTGAACAGGGGGGCACAGATACGCAGTATTTT
>TRBJ1-2|-|-|TRBV19
CASTLGRGPHYGYTF
TGTGCCAGTACCTTGGGGAGGGGACCCCATTATGGCTACACCTTC
>TRBJ2-5|-|-|TRBV6-1
CASSEGSVGQETQYF
TGTGCCAGCAGTGAAGGGTCCGTCGGCCAAGAGACCCAGTACTTC
>TRBJ1-4|-|-|TRBV20-1
CSPYRDEKLFF
TGCAGTCCATACAGGGATGAAAAACTGTTTTTT
>TRBJ2-1|-|-|TRBV13
CASSLGVNTYNEQFF
TGTGCCAGCAGCTTAGGGGTAAACACCTACAATGAGCAGTTCTTC
>TRBJ2-1|-|-|TRBV9
CASSVANPNEQFF
TGTGCCAGCAGCGTAGCTAACCCTAATGAGCAGTTCTTC
>TRBJ1-4|-|TRBD1|TRBV11-2
CASSPTSGTGGEKLFF
TGTGCCAGCAGCCCCACCTCTGGGACAGGGGGGGAAAAACTGTTTTTT
>TRBJ1-1|-|-|TRBV5-1
CASSLSGGDTEAFF
TGCGCCAGCAGCTTGAGTGGGGGGGACACTGAAGCTTTCTTT
>TRBJ2-2|-|-|TRBV15
CATSQELLTGELFF
TGTGCCACCAGTCAAGAACTGCTCACCGGGGAGCTGTTTTTT
>TRBJ2-3|once|-|TRBV18
CASSPLEGTADTQYF
TGTGCCAGCTCACCACTTGAGGGCACCGCAGATACGCAGTATTTT
>TRBJ2-5|-|TRBD2|TRBV28
CASSPIAGDLETQYF
TGTGCCAGCAGTCCCATAGCGGGAGATTTAGAGACCCAGTACTTC
>TRBJ1-4|-|-|TRBV6-5
CASSSPGQTDEKLFF
TGTGCCAGCAGTTCACCGGGACAAACCGATGAAAAACTGTTTTTT
>TRBJ2-1|-|TRBD2|TRBV11-3
CASSGGGANNEQFF
TGTGCCAGCAGTGGCGGGGGGGCCAACAATGAGCAGTTCTTC
>TRBJ1-2|-|TRBD1|TRBV28
CASISGDRGRLGYTF
TGTGCCAGCATTTCCGGGGACAGGGGGCGCCTTGGCTACACCTTC
>TRBJ2-7|-|TRBD2|TRBV15
CATSSEELAGAYLPGEQYF
TGTGCCACCAGCTCAGAGGAACTAGCGGGGGCCTACTTGCCTGGCGAGCAGTACTTC
>TRBJ2-1|-|TRBD2|TRBV28
CASSWSGSLSDNEQFF
TGTGCCAGCAGTTGGAGCGGGAGTCTTTCCGACAATGAGCAGTTCTTC
>TRBJ2-7|few|-|TRBV19
CASSPTGSNEQYF
TGTGCCAGTAGTCCGACAGGATCCAACGAGCAGTACTTC
>TRBJ2-1|-|TRBD2|TRBV7-6
CASSLLAGGRSSSYNEQFF
TGTGCCAGCAGCTTACTAGCGGGGGGTCGATCTAGCTCCTACAATGAGCAGTTCTTC
>TRBJ2-3|-|TRBD2|TRBV10-1
CASNPAASGRIDTQYF
TGCGCCAGCAATCCAGCGGCTAGCGGGAGGATAGATACGCAGTATTTT
>TRBJ1-1|-|TRBD1|TRBV13
CASGPAGGNTEAFF
TGTGCCAGCGGCCCCGCAGGGGGGAACACTGAAGCTTTCTTT
>TRBJ1-1|-|TRBD1|TRBV7-8
CASSPYRTGPNTEAFF
TGTGCCAGCAGCCCCTACAGGACAGGGCCGAACACTGAAGCTTTCTTT
>TRBJ2-3|-|TRBD2|TRBV6-1
CASSESRLAGGTLGVTDTQYF
TGTGCCAGCAGTGAATCCCGACTAGCGGGAGGGACCCTCGGGGTGACAGATACGCAGTATTTT
>TRBJ2-2|-|-|TRBV6-1
CASSEARITGELFF
TGTGCCAGCAGTGAAGCGCGGATCACCGGGGAGCTGTTTTTT
>TRBJ2-7|-|TRBD2|TRBV19
CASRQASGHEQYF
TGTGCCAGTAGACAGGCTAGCGGCCACGAGCAGTACTTC
>TRBJ1-1|-|-|TRBV2
CASSGDGAGTEAFF
TGTGCCAGCAGTGGGGATGGGGCCGGCACTGAAGCTTTCTTT
>TRBJ1-5|many|-|TRBV2
CASSRGARGNQPQHF
TGTGCCAGCAGCCGGGGGGCTAGGGGCAATCAGCCCCAGCATTTT
>TRBJ1-2|-|-|TRBV5-1
CATSGGLDGYTF
TGCGCCACCTCGGGGGGGCTGGATGGCTACACCTTC
>TRBJ2-7|-|-|TRBV2
CAVQRGFNEQYF
TGTGCCGTCCAAAGGGGGTTTAACGAGCAGTACTTC
>TRBJ2-2|-|-|TRBV10-1
CASSEGENTGELFF
TGCGCCAGCAGTGAAGGGGAGAACACCGGGGAGCTGTTTTTT
>TRBJ2-7|-|-|TRBV5-1
CASSWGGGNEQYF
TGCGCCAGCAGCTGGGGAGGAGGGAACGAGCAGTACTTC
>TRBJ2-7|-|TRBD1|TRBV5-1
CASSLTPGTGYEQYF
TGCGCCAGCAGCTTGACACCTGGGACAGGGTACGAGCAGTACTTC